The 15 T cell receptor beta chains given below trace back to one sample, sequenced in a study of T cell clonality in common variable immunodeficiency. Study observations and caveats: Fewer deletions and N-nucleotide insertions were reportedly seen in common variable immunodeficiency TCR beta sequences.

These TCRs' antigens remain unknown. Method: immunoSEQ multiplex PCR; TCRdb's copy keeps in-frame clones and lacks some. The repertoire yields tens of thousands of clones, none seen only once; the top ten contain 6.5% to 8%. What was sequenced was peripheral blood mononuclear cells. These receptors were collected from a human donor with common variable immunodeficiency.

This clone was counted ten times or more. The read ends 3 residues shy of where the CDR3 ends; the end is completed using the germline J gene. This chain connects TRBV7-9 to TRBJ2-2; D not certain. The ends were cut back, 3 bases at V and 1 base at J, with 6 bases in the middle. This CDR3 has 14 residues. CDR1 and CDR2 (germline): SEHNR, FQNEAQ (reference sequence). The sequenced CDR3 bases are TGTGCCAGCAGCTTGCCAGGGAACACCGGGGAG. Its protein product is CASSLPGNTGE. The complete CDR3 sequence is CASSLPGNTGELFF.

This clone has only a few counts. The CDR3 goes on 3 residues after the read ends, and that part is filled in from the germline J gene. V gene TRBV7-6 combines with J gene TRBJ2-7; 12 bases map to TRBD1. Germline V CDR1 and CDR2: SGHVS, FNYEAQ. This CDR3 comprises 17 residues. The junction had 8 bases not matched to a gene; V was cut back by 0 bases and J by 5 bases. CDR3 residues: CASSLALGQGAPHEQYF. The sequenced CDR3 bases are TGTGCCAGCAGCTTAGCGCTGGGACAGGGGGCGCCCCACGAG. Combining the CDR3 with reference TRBV7-6 and TRBJ2-7 gives the whole variable domain GAGVSQSPRYKVTKRGQDVALRCDPISGHVSLYWYRQALGQGPEFLTYFNYEAQQDKSGLPNDRFSAERPEGSISTLTIQRTEQRDSAMYRCASSLALGQGAPHEQYFGPGTRLTVT.

The table lists this clone with a few counts. The CDR3 end is not reached by the read, which stops 3 residues before it; the germline J gene fills it in. The chain is built from TRBV11-3 and TRBJ2-3, with unresolved D. The CDR3 sequence is 11 residues long. CDR1 is SGHNT, CDR2 YENEEA, per germline. The ends were cut back, 3 bases at V and 5 bases at J, with 3 bases in the middle. The CDR3 region is CASSFKDTQYF. CDR3 DNA, as far as it was read: TGTGCCAGCAGCTTCAAAGATACG.

The sample holds a few counts of this clone. Read data end 3 residues before the CDR3 end; the end is taken from the germline J gene. The rearrangement links TRBV5-1 to TRBJ2-5; 7 bases match TRBD2. The CDR3 is made up of 15 amino acids. With 1 base clipped from V and 6 bases from J, the junction kept 9 bases outside the gene matches. From germline, CDR1 is SGHRS and CDR2 YFSETQ. Incomplete CDR3 DNA: TGCGCCAGCAGCTTGTCTAGCGGAGCCAAACAGACC. It is translated as CASSLSSGAKQT. The whole CDR3 protein is CASSLSSGAKQTQYF.

By sample fraction, this clone is medium-sized. The read stops 3 residues short of the end of the CDR3; the missing end is completed from the germline J gene. The V and J genes are TRBV11-3 and TRBJ1-1; 8 bases match TRBD1. Trimming took 6 bases from V and 4 from J; bases not matched to a gene: 7. Germline CDR1 reads SGHNT; CDR2 reads YENEEA. The CDR3 spans 14 residues. CDR3 sequence: CASSKLTGGTEAFF. Partial CDR3 DNA: TGTGCCAGCAGTAAACTTACAGGGGGCACTGAA.

Only a few counts were recorded for this clone. The read falls 3 residues short of the CDR3 end, and the missing part is taken from the germline J gene. The chain links TRBV6-2 or TRBV6-3 to TRBJ2-1; 9 positions agree with TRBD2. Germline CDR1 is MNHEY and CDR2 is SVGEGT. The V and J ends lost 7 bases and 0 bases, in that order; junction bases with no gene match: 10. This CDR3 has 17 residues. This CDR3 is CASNHETSGTSYNEQFF. Incomplete CDR3 DNA: TGTGCCAGCAACCATGAGACTAGCGGCACCTCCTACAATGAG.

This clone occurred many times. The CDR3 end falls 3 residues outside the read, so it is completed with the germline J gene. This chain joins TRBV19 and TRBJ1-2, with 8 bases matching TRBD1. V shed 4 bases, J shed 6 bases, and the junction held 4 bases outside the gene matches. In germline, CDR1 is LNHDA, CDR2 SQIVND (reference sequence). The CDR3 covers 13 residues. CDR3 amino acids: CASSTDRDDGYTF. CDR3 DNA (partial): TGTGCCAGTAGTACGGACAGGGATGATGGC.

This clone was counted only a few times. From the germline J gene comes the end of the CDR3, since the read stops 3 residues before it. The chain carries TRBV5-1 and TRBJ1-2; D is perhaps TRBD1 (6 bases). The CDR3 extends over 13 amino acids. Per germline, CDR1 SGHRS and CDR2 YFSETQ. The V gene lost 0 bases and the J gene lost 5 bases, with 8 bases spanning the gap. The part of the CDR3 DNA that was read is TGCGCCAGCAGCTTGGGAAGGGGGTATGGC. Its translation is CASSLGRGYG. Given in full, the CDR3 is CASSLGRGYGYTF.

This clone was recorded a few times. The read ends 3 residues shy of where the CDR3 ends; the end is completed using the germline J gene. V is TRBV11-3 and J is TRBJ2-5; TRBD1 aligns across 12 bases. This CDR3 has 15 residues. Germline V lookup: CDR1 SGHNT, CDR2 YENEEA. J lost 5 bases, V lost 5 bases, and 6 bases had no gene match. CDR3 loop: CASSLGTGGRETQYF. The sequenced CDR3 bases are TGTGCCAGCAGCCTCGGGACAGGGGGCCGGGAGACC.

This clone was seen a few times. One end of the junction varies from germline; a read error may be responsible. The CDR3 is cut off 3 residues early in the read; its end comes from the germline J gene. The V call is TRBV6-4, the J call TRBJ2-1; 8 nucleotides match TRBD2. Germline V gene sequence: CDR1 MRHNA, CDR2 SNTAGT. CDR3 size: 14 residues. CDR3 DNA (partial): TGTGCCAGCAGCTCTGGACTAGCCTATAATGAG. Residues: CASSSGLAYNE. The whole CDR3 sequence is CASSSGLAYNEQFF.

There are a few counts of this clone. The CDR3 region is CASSRSGSRYYNEQFF. The DNA read from the CDR3 is TGTGCCAGCAGCCGTAGCGGTTCGAGATACTACAATGAG. The rearrangement joins TRBV6-2 or TRBV6-3 to TRBJ2-1; D is perhaps TRBD2 (6 bases). Sequencing ends 3 residues short of the CDR3 end; the germline J gene provides the rest. Germline loops: CDR1 MNHEY, CDR2 SVGEGT. Trimming cost V 6 bases and J 3 bases, with 18 bases left between them. This CDR3 has 16 residues.

Turning to this clone: The read terminates 3 residues before the CDR3 end, so the remaining end is supplied by the germline J gene. This sequence joins TRBV2 and TRBJ1-2; 10 nucleotides agree with TRBD1. The CDR3 loop spans 15 amino acids. The germline CDR1 and CDR2 sequences are SNHLY and FYNNEI. Losses at the gene ends were 3 bases for V and 4 bases for J; bases not matched to a gene: 5. The DNA read from the CDR3 is TGTGCCAGCAGTGACGGGACAGGGGTGATCTATGGC. This sequence encodes CASSDGTGVIYG. The full-length CDR3 reads as CASSDGTGVIYGYTF.

This clone was seen a handful of times. CDR3 protein: CASSAGETQYF. CDR3 DNA, as far as it was read: TGTGCCAGCAGTGCGGGGGAGACC. V and J are TRBV6-2 or TRBV6-3 and TRBJ2-5, with D possibly being TRBD2 (6 bases). The read gets to within 3 residues of the CDR3 end, and the germline J gene fills in the rest. Trimming removed 5 bases from V and 5 bases from J, with 6 bases in between. This CDR3 contains 11 residues. The germline V gene has CDR1 MNHEY and CDR2 SVGEGT.

Many counts were recorded for this clone. Coverage ceases 3 residues before the CDR3 finishes, and the germline J gene fills in the end. The chain has TRBV11-3 and TRBJ1-2; 8 nucleotides line up with TRBD1. Germline V gene lookup returns CDR1 SGHNT and CDR2 YENEEA. The V and J ends lost 5 bases and 4 bases, in that order; junction bases with no gene match: 6. There are 14 residues in the CDR3. The CDR3 region is CASSPQGGSYGYTF. The DNA read from the CDR3 is TGTGCCAGCAGCCCACAGGGGGGGAGCTATGGC. Variable domain in full (rest from reference TRBV11-3 and TRBJ1-2): EAGVVQSPRYKIIEKKQPVAFWCNPISGHNTLYWYLQNLGQGPELLIRYENEEAVDDSQLPKDRFSAERLKGVDSTLKIQPAELGDSAVYLCASSPQGGSYGYTFGSGTRLTVV.

This clone was detected many times. The sequence runs out 3 residues before the end of the CDR3; the remainder is reconstructed from the germline J gene. The gene calls are TRBV7-6 and TRBJ2-3; perhaps TRBD2 as D (5 bases). Trimming stripped 1 base from V and 6 bases from J, with 17 bases between. CDR3 size: 16 residues. CDR1 is SGHVS, CDR2 FNYEAQ, per germline. The CDR3 bases that were read are TGTGCCAGCAGCTTAGGTGGCCTAGCTGGTCGCGATACG. Translating gives CASSLGGLAGRDT. Given in full, the CDR3 is CASSLGGLAGRDTQYF.